This TCR beta chain originates from a study of CD8 T cells in Susac syndrome. For the study at large: Among sequenced Susac syndrome patients, over 5 had active disease and roughly eight were in remission. When their blood was taken, the Susac syndrome patients had either not yet had any therapy, were taking corticosteroids, or were taking intravenous immunoglobulin alone.

The RNA input was about 0.45 to 1 ug, and it was reverse transcribed with random hexamers. TCRdb re-analysed the immunoSEQ multiplex PCR reads in MiXCR, keeping a single row per CDR3 protein. The sample lists some 150,000 distinct CDR3 sequences; approximately 94% were seen once. General observations from the study: Clonal expansion did not appear in Susac syndrome CD4+ T cell repertoires.

A note on this clonotype: Its antigen is not identified.

In Susac syndrome patients, recently defined diagnostic criteria for definite or probable disease were met. The V and J ends lost 7 bases and 5 bases, in that order; junction bases with no gene match: 13. The CDR3 contains 17 residues. CDR1 SQVTM and CDR2 ANQGSEA come from the germline V gene. This clonotype originated in a human donor with Susac syndrome. Specimen: CD4+ T cells from PBMCs. The chain has TRBV29-1 and TRBJ2-2; 13 nucleotides line up with TRBD2. In nucleotides, the CDR3 is TGCAGCGCCCGAAGGACTAGCGGGGGCACCGGGACCGGGGAGCTGTTTTTT. Amino acids: CSARRTSGGTGTGELFF.